Below are 23 T cell receptor beta chains sequenced from a single sample in a study of T cells in localized non-small cell lung cancer. Some clones are missing from TCRdb's copy, which holds only in-frame ones; the method was immunoSEQ multiplex PCR. The profile shows fewer than 2,500 clones, roughly 40% of them singletons. Sequenced here: lung tumor tissue, sampled before any cancer treatment. The receptors originated from a male donor aged 60 or over with stage II squamous cell lung carcinoma.

This clone was seen more than once but under ten times. The V and J genes are TRBV28 and TRBJ2-6; perhaps D is TRBD1 or TRBD2 (5 bases each). Germline CDR1 reads MDHEN; CDR2 reads SYDVKM. This CDR3 has 15 residues. The V end was cut by 7 bases, the J end by 0 bases, with 10 bases between. The CDR3 nucleotides are TGTGCCAGCATTACAGGAGGCTCTGGGGCCAACGTCCTGACTTTC. It encodes CASITGGSGANVLTF.

The chain employs TRBV19 and TRBJ2-7, with D uncertain. Per germline, CDR1 LNHDA and CDR2 SQIVND (reference sequence). The CDR3 runs 11 residues. V lost 7 bases and J 3 bases, leaving 7 bases between the germline ends. CDR3 DNA sequence: TGTGCCAGTACAGACGACTACGAGCAGTACTTC. Translation gives CASTDDYEQYF.

J is TRBJ2-1 and V is TRBV11-3, with TRBD2 matching over 13 bases. This CDR3 is 15 amino acids long. Losses at the gene ends were 5 bases for V and 6 bases for J; bases not matched to a gene: 4. The germline gives CDR1 SGHNT, CDR2 YENEEA. CDR3 nucleotides: TGTGCCAGCAGCACAGGGACTAGCGGGACCAATGAGCAGTTCTTC. Translated: CASSTGTSGTNEQFF. Together with reference TRBV11-3 and TRBJ2-1, the CDR3 gives the full variable domain: EAGVVQSPRYKIIEKKQPVAFWCNPISGHNTLYWYLQNLGQGPELLIRYENEEAVDDSQLPKDRFSAERLKGVDSTLKIQPAELGDSAVYLCASSTGTSGTNEQFFGPGTRLTVL.

The chain joins TRBV6-8 to TRBJ2-3; 12 bases are shared with TRBD2. V lost 4 bases and J lost 3; bases outside the gene matches: 11. The CDR3 extends over 18 amino acids. Germline loops: CDR1 MNHGY, CDR2 SAAAGT. CDR3 DNA: TGTGCCAGCAGTTCATCCCTAGCGGGAGGGCTGGGTACAGATACGCAGTATTTT. This gives the protein CASSSSLAGGLGTDTQYF.

In its sample, this clone ranks as medium-sized. This chain links TRBV11-3 with TRBJ1-2; D not resolved. The germline V gene has CDR1 SGHNT and CDR2 YENEEA. Trimming pared 2 bases from V and 5 bases from J, leaving 15 bases between. The CDR3 totals 15 residues. CDR3 DNA sequence: TGTGCCAGCAGCTTACGGGCGGACGGAAGATATGGCTACACCTTC. Translation: CASSLRADGRYGYTF.

The chain couples TRBV5-1 to TRBJ1-2, with D possibly being TRBD1 (5 bases). V shed 2 bases and J shed 0 bases, with 11 bases lying between them. From germline, CDR1 is SGHRS and CDR2 YFSETQ. This CDR3 is built from 15 residues. The CDR3 spells CASSFLRESNYGYTF. CDR3 nucleotide sequence: TGCGCCAGCAGCTTCCTCAGGGAGTCTAACTATGGCTACACCTTC.

To note about this clone: At one of its ends the junction is not consistent with the germline gene, which may arise from a read error. Since one of the bases is ambiguous or unread, X appears in place of its residue. The chain links TRBV11-3 to TRBJ1-2; TRBD1 is a possible D gene (6 bases). The CDR3 extends over 15 amino acids. From germline, CDR1 is SGHNT and CDR2 YENEEA. The CDR3 sequence: CASTLGGRDLYXYTF. For the CDR3, the DNA is TGTGCCAGCACCCTCGGGGGCCGAGATCTCTATRGCTACACCTTC.

This clone was observed a handful of times. The V call is TRBV6-8, the J call TRBJ2-7, with 10 bases fitting TRBD2. With V trimmed by 4 bases and J by 0 bases, 9 bases remained unmatched. Germline assignment: CDR1 MNHGY and CDR2 SAAAGT. This CDR3 is 17 amino acids long. CDR3 in amino acids: CASSSFFGLADSYEQYF. In nucleotides, the CDR3 is TGTGCCAGCAGTTCTTTTTTTGGACTAGCGGACTCCTACGAGCAGTACTTC.

This clone was detected only a few times. The CDR3 DNA reads TGTGCCAGCAGCTTAGGGGGAGGGCGTCGCGAGCAGTACTTC. Protein: CASSLGGGRREQYF. The chain uses TRBV11-3 and TRBJ2-7; TRBD2 agrees at 7 bases. V shed 1 base, J shed 6 bases, and the junction held 6 bases outside the gene matches. Per the germline V gene, CDR1 is SGHNT and CDR2 is YENEEA. The CDR3 is 14 residues long.

The rearrangement uses TRBV19 and TRBJ2-3; 7 nucleotides match TRBD1. There are 14 residues in the CDR3. The J segment lost 6 bases and the V segment lost 3 bases, leaving 6 bases of the junction unmatched. Germline-derived CDR1 and CDR2 are LNHDA and SQIVND (reference sequence). The CDR3: CASSMGQRWDTQYF. CDR3 nucleotides: TGTGCCAGTAGTATGGGACAGAGATGGGATACGCAGTATTTT.

This clone was counted between two and nine times. The J gene is TRBJ1-1, the V gene TRBV28; perhaps TRBD1 as D (5 bases). In germline, CDR1 is MDHEN, CDR2 SYDVKM. The CDR3 totals 14 residues. The germline V and J ends were trimmed by 6 bases and 11 bases, with 22 bases remaining between them. The CDR3 bases are TGTGCCAGCAGATTAACCTCAGGGCCCTCGGTCGCTTTCTTT. Its translation: CASRLTSGPSVAFF.

The gene calls are TRBV19 and TRBJ2-1; TRBD2 matches at 10 bases. This CDR3 spans 16 amino acids. Germline V lookup: CDR1 LNHDA, CDR2 SQIVND (reference sequence). The J segment lost 1 base and the V segment lost 3 bases, leaving 3 bases of the junction unmatched. CDR3 loop: CASSITSGKSYNEQFF. CDR3 sequence (DNA): TGTGCCAGTAGTATTACTAGCGGGAAGTCCTACAATGAGCAGTTCTTC.

This chain connects TRBV6-8 to TRBJ1-2, with TRBD1 identical over 9 bases. From germline, CDR1 is MNHGY and CDR2 SAAAGT. After removal of 2 bases from V and 5 bases from J, the junction contained 0 bases not matched to a gene. This CDR3 spans 13 amino acids. This CDR3 reads CASSYDRGYGYTF. The CDR3 DNA sequence: TGTGCCAGCAGTTACGACAGGGGGTATGGCTACACCTTC.

The CDR3 coding sequence is TGCGCCAGCAGTGAGTGGGCGGCGAATTCCTACGAGCAGTACTTC. This codes for CASSEWAANSYEQYF. The rearrangement joins TRBV10-2 to TRBJ2-7; D call uncertain. The ends were cut back, 1 base at V and 1 base at J, with 11 bases in the middle. Germline V lookup: CDR1 WSHSY, CDR2 SAAADI. The length of the CDR3 is 15 residues.

This clone was seen a handful of times. The chain links TRBV7-2 to TRBJ1-4; D is unclear. This CDR3 contains 14 residues. V dropped 11 bases and J dropped 3 bases, with 16 bases sitting between them. Germline V gives CDR1 SGHTA, CDR2 FQGNSA. In nucleotides, the CDR3 is TGTGCCTATGGCAGTAAGGCGGCTAATGAAAAACTGTTTTTT. Protein sequence: CAYGSKAANEKLFF. Filled out from reference TRBV7-2 and TRBJ1-4, the complete variable domain reads GAGVSQSPSNKVTEKGKDVELRCDPISGHTALYWYRQSLGQGLEFLIYFQGNSAPDKSGLPSDRFSAERTGGSVSTLTIQRTQQEDSAVYLCAYGSKAANEKLFFGSGTQLSVL.

The chain couples TRBV5-1 to TRBJ2-1; 14 bases are shared with TRBD2. Per germline, CDR1 SGHRS and CDR2 YFSETQ. The CDR3 extends over 15 amino acids. Trimming cost V 4 bases and J 7 bases; bases outside gene matches: 4. CDR3 nucleotide sequence: TGCGCCAGCAGCGGGACTAGCGGGAGTTGGAATGAGCAGTTCTTC. It encodes CASSGTSGSWNEQFF.

The table lists this clone with a few counts. The chain employs TRBV19 and TRBJ1-1; no clear D gene. The V gene lost 6 bases and the J gene lost 6 bases, with 14 bases spanning the gap. This CDR3 spans 13 amino acids. Per the germline V gene, CDR1 is LNHDA and CDR2 is SQIVND (reference sequence). CDR3 coding DNA: TGTGCCAGTAGCGCTCCCCCGGGGTCTGAAGCTTTCTTT. Amino acid sequence: CASSAPPGSEAFF.

The rearrangement uses TRBV19 and TRBJ2-7; 7 nucleotides line up with TRBD1. V shed 5 bases and J 6 bases; nucleotides not matched to a gene: 10. The CDR3 is made up of 14 amino acids. Germline CDR1 LNHDA, CDR2 SQIVND (reference sequence). The chain's CDR3 is CASSSRQGRGEQYF. In DNA form, the CDR3 reads TGTGCCAGTAGTTCAAGACAGGGTAGGGGCGAGCAGTACTTC.

The chain carries TRBV11-3 and TRBJ2-2; D is unresolved. The germline V gene encodes CDR1 SGHNT and CDR2 YENEEA. The CDR3 is 15 residues long. V shed 3 bases and J shed 4 bases, with 12 bases lying between them. The CDR3 nucleotides are TGTGCCAGCAGCTTGGGTGAACCATCCACCGGGGAGCTGTTTTTT. Amino acid sequence: CASSLGEPSTGELFF.

The CDR3 reads CASSATGPDTQYF. CDR3 coding DNA: TGTGCCAGCTCAGCTACAGGGCCCGATACGCAGTATTTT. J is TRBJ2-3 and V is TRBV18; tentative D call: TRBD1 (6 bases). CDR1 KGHSH and CDR2 LQKENI come from the germline V gene. V was clipped by 5 bases and J by 6 bases, with 12 bases between them. The CDR3 is made up of 13 amino acids.

This clone was observed a single time. The gene calls are TRBV19 and TRBJ1-4; D is undetermined. Germline CDR1 and CDR2: LNHDA and SQIVND (reference sequence). CDR3 length: 13 amino acids. With 4 bases removed from V and 5 bases from J, the gap between germline ends came to 8 bases. The CDR3 protein is CASSRIGNEKLFF. The CDR3 DNA reads as TGTGCCAGTAGTAGGATAGGAAATGAAAAACTGTTTTTT.

The chain couples TRBV9 to TRBJ2-1; TRBD2 matches 9 bases. Per the germline V gene, CDR1 is SGDLS and CDR2 is YYNGEE. With 6 bases clipped from V and 5 bases from J, the junction kept 6 bases outside the gene matches. The CDR3 extends over 14 amino acids. The CDR3 DNA sequence: TGTGCCAGCATCACGACTAGCGGCCACAATGAGCAGTTCTTC. The encoded protein is CASITTSGHNEQFF.

The chain is built from TRBV19 and TRBJ1-3; D unclear. This CDR3 has 14 residues. Germline V gene lookup returns CDR1 LNHDA and CDR2 SQIVND (reference sequence). The V gene lost 6 bases and the J gene lost 0 bases, with 9 bases spanning the gap. This chain's CDR3 is CASSPTSSGNTIYF. The CDR3 bases are TGTGCCAGTAGCCCTACCAGCTCTGGAAACACCATATATTTT. The full variable domain, its missing parts supplied by reference TRBV19 and TRBJ1-3, is DGGITQSPKYLFRKEGQNVTLSCEQNLNHDAMYWYRQDPGQGLRLIYYSQIVNDFQKGDIAEGYSVSREKKESFPLTVTSAQKNPTAFYLCASSPTSSGNTIYFGEGSWLTVV.